What follows describes a single T cell receptor beta chain. As yet, its antigen is unknown. The record originates from a study of early T cells in non-severe SARS-CoV-2 infection. At the level of the study: Chains were unpaired, as sequencing was done on bulk RNA from unsorted whole blood.

Whole-study results and caveats: VDJdb matching skewed toward anti-spike CD8 responses, missing private and CD4 specificities.

Unique molecular identifiers were added to individual cDNA molecules. In TCRdb, the 5' RACE reads were re-called with MiXCR into one record per CDR3 protein. The sample yields 70,000 to 95,000 distinct CDR3 sequences, approximately 15% seen once. This CDR3 is built from 15 residues. Germline CDR1 reads SGHVS; CDR2 reads FQNEAQ. Trimming removed 4 bases at V and 2 bases at J, with 9 bases between. The TCR sequence derives from an adult who was a healthcare worker with PCR-confirmed SARS-CoV-2 infection or an uninfected control (not recorded which). Sequencing used whole blood. J is TRBJ2-6 and V is TRBV7-8, with unresolved D. CDR3 coding DNA: TGTGCCAGCAGCTATCAAAATACTGGGGCCAACGTCCTGACTTTC. Protein sequence: CASSYQNTGANVLTF.